Following are 2 T cell receptor beta chains from one sample sequenced in a study of blood T cell repertoires in COVID-19. Sequencing used immunoSEQ multiplex PCR; TCRdb keeps in-frame clones, though not all of them. This table holds 150,000 to 200,000 clones, about 86% found once. Sequencing was performed on peripheral blood. These receptors originate from a human donor with acute or convalescent COVID-19. The donor label of this sample is uncertain.

V is TRBV9 and J is TRBJ2-3, with D perhaps matching TRBD2 (5 bases). V dropped 4 bases and J dropped 8 bases, with 17 bases sitting between them. This CDR3 region has 14 residues. Germline values: CDR1 SGDLS, CDR2 YYNGEE. CDR3 nucleotides: TGTGCCAGCAGCTCGAGCGGCGACTTCCCTACGCAGTATTTT. As protein: CASSSSGDFPTQYF.

The chain joins TRBV3-1 (or the pseudogene TRBV3-2) to TRBJ1-3; D is undetermined. The germline V gene has CDR1 LGHDT and CDR2 YNNKEL (reference sequence). This CDR3 contains 14 residues. Trimming took off 4 bases at V and 3 bases at J, with 10 bases between the two ends. In nucleotides, the CDR3 is TGTGCCAGCAGCCCTCGGGGAGTTGGAAACACCATATATTTT. Translated, it gives CASSPRGVGNTIYF.